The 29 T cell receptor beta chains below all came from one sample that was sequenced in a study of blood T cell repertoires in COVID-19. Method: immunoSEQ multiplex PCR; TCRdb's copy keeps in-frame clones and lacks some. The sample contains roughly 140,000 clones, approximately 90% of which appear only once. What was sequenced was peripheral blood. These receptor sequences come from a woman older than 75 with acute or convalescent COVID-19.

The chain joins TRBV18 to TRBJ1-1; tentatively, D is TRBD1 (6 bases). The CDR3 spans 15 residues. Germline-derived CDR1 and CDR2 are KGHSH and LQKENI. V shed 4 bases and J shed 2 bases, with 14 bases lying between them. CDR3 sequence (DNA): TGTGCCAGCTCACGACCGGGACATCGAAACACTGAAGCTTTCTTT. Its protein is CASSRPGHRNTEAFF.

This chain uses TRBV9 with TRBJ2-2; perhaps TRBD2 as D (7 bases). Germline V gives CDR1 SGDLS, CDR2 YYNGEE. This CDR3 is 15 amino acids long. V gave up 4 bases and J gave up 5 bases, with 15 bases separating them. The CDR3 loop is CASSIRGAETGELFF. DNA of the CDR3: TGTGCCAGCAGCATCCGGGGGGCAGAGACCGGGGAGCTGTTTTTT.

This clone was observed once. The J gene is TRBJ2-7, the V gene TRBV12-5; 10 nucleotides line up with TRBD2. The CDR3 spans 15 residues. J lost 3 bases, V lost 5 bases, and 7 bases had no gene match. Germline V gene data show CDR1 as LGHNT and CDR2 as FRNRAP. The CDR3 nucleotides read TGTGCTAGTGGTAATAGCGGGGGGCCCATCTACGAGCAGTACTTC. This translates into CASGNSGGPIYEQYF.

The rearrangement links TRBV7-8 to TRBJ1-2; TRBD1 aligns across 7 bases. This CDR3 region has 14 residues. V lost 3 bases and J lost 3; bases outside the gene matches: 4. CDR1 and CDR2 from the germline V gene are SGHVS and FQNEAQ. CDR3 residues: CASSFAGGDYGYTF. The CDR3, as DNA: TGTGCCAGCAGCTTTGCAGGGGGAGACTATGGCTACACCTTC.

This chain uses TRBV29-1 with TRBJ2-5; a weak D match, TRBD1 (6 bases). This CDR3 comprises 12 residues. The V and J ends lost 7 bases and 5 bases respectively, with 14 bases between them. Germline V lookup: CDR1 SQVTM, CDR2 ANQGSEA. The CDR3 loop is CSEQQGAETQYF. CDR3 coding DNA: TGCAGCGAGCAACAGGGTGCGGAGACCCAGTACTTC. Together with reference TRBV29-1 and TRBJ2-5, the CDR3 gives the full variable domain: SAVISQKPSRDICQRGTSLTIQCQVDSQVTMMFWYRQQPGQSLTLIATANQGSEATYESGFVIDKFPISRPNLTFSTLTVSNMSPEDSSIYLCSEQQGAETQYFGPGTRLLVL.

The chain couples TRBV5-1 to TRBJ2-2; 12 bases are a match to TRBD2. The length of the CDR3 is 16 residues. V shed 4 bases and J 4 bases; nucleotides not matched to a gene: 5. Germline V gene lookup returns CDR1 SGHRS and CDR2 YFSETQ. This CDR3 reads CASSAGLAGRTGELFF. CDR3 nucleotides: TGCGCCAGCAGCGCAGGACTAGCGGGGCGCACCGGGGAGCTGTTTTTT.

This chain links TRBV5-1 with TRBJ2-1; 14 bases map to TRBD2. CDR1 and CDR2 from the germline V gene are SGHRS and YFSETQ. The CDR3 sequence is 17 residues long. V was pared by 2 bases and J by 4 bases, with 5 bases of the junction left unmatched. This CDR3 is CASSFGLAGGLYNEQFF. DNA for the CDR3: TGCGCCAGCAGCTTTGGACTAGCGGGGGGCCTGTACAATGAGCAGTTCTTC.

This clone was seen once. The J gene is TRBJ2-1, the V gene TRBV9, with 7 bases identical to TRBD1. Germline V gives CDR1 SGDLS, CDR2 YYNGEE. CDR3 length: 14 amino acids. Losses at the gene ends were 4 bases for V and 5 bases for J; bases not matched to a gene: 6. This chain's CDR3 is CASSSPDRNNEQFF. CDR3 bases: TGTGCCAGCAGCTCTCCGGACAGGAACAATGAGCAGTTCTTC.

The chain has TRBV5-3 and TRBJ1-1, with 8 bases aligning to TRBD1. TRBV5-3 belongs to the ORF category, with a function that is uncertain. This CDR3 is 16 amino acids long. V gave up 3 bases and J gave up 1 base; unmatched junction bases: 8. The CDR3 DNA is TGTGCCAGAAGCTGGGGGCGGCAGGGGGCGAACACTGAAGCTTTCTTT. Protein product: CARSWGRQGANTEAFF.

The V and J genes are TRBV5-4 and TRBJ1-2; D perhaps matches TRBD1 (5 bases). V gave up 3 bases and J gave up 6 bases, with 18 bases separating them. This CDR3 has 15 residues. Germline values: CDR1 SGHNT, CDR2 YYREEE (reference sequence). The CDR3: CASSSDFGGTDGYTF. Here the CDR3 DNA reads TGTGCCAGCAGCTCAGACTTTGGAGGGACCGATGGCTACACCTTC. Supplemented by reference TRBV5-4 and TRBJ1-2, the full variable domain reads ETGVTQSPTHLIKTRGQQVTLRCSSQSGHNTVSWYQQALGQGPQFIFQYYREEENGRGNFPPRFSGLQFPNYSSELNVNALELDDSALYLCASSSDFGGTDGYTFGSGTRLTVV.

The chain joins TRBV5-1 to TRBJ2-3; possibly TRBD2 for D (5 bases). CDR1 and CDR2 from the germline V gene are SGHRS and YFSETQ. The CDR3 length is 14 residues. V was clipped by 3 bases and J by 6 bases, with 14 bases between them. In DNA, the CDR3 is TGCGCCAGCAGCTCCCAAGCCACGGGGGATACGCAGTATTTT. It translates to CASSSQATGDTQYF.

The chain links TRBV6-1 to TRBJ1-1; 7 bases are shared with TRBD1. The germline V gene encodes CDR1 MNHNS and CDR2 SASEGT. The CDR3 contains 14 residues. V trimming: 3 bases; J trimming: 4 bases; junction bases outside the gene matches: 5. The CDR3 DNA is TGTGCCAGCAGTGATTTACAGGGGTTCACTGAAGCTTTCTTT. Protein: CASSDLQGFTEAFF.

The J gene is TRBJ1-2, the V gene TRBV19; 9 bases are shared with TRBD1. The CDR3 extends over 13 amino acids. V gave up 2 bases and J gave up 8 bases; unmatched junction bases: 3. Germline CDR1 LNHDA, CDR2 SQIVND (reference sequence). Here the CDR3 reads CASSIWDRDGYTF. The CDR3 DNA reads TGTGCCAGTAGTATATGGGACAGGGACGGCTACACCTTC.

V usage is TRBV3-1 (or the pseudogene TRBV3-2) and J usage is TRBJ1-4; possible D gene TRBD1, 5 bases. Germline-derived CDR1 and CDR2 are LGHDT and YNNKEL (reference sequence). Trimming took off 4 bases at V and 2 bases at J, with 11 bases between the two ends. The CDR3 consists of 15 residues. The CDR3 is CASSRPGLTNEKLFF. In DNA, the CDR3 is TGTGCCAGCAGCCGACCGGGACTGACTAATGAAAAACTGTTTTTT.

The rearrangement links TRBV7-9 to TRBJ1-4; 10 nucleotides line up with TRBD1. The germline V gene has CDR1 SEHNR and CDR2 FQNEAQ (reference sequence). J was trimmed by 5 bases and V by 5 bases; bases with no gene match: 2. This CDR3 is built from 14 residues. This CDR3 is CASSRGQGNEKLFF. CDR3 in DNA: TGTGCCAGCAGCCGGGGACAGGGGAATGAAAAACTGTTTTTT.

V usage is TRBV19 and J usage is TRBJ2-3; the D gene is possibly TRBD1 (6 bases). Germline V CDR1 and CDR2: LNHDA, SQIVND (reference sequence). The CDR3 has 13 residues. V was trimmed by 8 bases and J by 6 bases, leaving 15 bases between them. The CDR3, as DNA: TGTGCCAGTTCTAGGGGGTTGAGGGATACGCAGTATTTT. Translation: CASSRGLRDTQYF.

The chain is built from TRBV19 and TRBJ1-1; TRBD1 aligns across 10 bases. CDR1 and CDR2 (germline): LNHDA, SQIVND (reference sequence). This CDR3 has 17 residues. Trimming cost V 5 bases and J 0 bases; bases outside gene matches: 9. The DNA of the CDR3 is TGTGCCAGTAGTCCCGGGACAGGGGCCCCCATGAACACTGAAGCTTTCTTT. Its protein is CASSPGTGAPMNTEAFF.

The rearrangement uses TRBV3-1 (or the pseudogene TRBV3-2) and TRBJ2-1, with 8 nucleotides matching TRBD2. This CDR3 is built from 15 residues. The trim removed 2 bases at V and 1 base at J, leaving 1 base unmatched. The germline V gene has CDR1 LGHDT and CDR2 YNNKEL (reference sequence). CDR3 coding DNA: TGTGCCAGCAGCCAAAGCGGGGGATCCTACAATGAGCAGTTCTTC. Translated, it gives CASSQSGGSYNEQFF.

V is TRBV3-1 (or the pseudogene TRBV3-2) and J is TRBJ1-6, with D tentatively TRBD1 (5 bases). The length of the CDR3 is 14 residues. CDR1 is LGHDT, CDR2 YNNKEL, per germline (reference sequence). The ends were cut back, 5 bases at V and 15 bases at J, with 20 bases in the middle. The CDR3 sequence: CASSWGGRRKFLHF. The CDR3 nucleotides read TGTGCCAGCAGCTGGGGGGGAAGAAGAAAGTTCCTCCACTTT.

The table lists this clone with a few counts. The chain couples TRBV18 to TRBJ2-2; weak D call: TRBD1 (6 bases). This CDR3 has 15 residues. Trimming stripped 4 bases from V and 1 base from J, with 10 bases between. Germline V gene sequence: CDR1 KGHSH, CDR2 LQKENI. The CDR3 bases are TGTGCCAGCTCACTACAGGGACAGAACACCGGGGAGCTGTTTTTT. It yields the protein CASSLQGQNTGELFF.

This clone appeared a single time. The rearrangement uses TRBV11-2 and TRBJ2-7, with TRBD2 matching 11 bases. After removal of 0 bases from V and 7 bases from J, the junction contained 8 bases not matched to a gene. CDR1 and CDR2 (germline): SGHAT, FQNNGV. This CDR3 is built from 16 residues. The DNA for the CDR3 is TGTGCCAGCAGCTTAGATCTAGCGGGGGGTTCCGGTGAGCAGTACTTC. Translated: CASSLDLAGGSGEQYF.

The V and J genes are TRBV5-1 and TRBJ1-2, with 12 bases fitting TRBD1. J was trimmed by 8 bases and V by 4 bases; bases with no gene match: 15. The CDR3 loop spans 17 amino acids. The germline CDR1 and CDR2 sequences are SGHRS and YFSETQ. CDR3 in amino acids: CASSPQGQGAQSRGYTF. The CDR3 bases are TGCGCCAGCAGCCCCCAGGGACAGGGGGCCCAATCTCGGGGCTACACCTTC.

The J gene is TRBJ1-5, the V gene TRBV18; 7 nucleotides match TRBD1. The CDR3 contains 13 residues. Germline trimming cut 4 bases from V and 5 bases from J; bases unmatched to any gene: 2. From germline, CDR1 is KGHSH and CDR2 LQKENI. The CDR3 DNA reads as TGTGCCAGCTCACGCGACAGGGATCAGCCCCAGCATTTT. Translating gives CASSRDRDQPQHF.

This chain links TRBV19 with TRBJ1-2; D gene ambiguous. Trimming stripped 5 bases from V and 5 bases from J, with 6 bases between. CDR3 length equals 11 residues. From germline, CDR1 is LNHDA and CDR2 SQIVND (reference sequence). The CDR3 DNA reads TGTGCCAGTAGTCTCCGTTATGGCTACACCTTC. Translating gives CASSLRYGYTF.

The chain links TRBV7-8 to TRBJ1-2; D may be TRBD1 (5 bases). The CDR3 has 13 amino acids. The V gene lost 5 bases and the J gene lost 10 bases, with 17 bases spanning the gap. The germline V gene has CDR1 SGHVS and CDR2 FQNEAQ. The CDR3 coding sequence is TGTGCCAGCAGCCGGGACGGCTCGGGAGACTACACCTTC. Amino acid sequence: CASSRDGSGDYTF.

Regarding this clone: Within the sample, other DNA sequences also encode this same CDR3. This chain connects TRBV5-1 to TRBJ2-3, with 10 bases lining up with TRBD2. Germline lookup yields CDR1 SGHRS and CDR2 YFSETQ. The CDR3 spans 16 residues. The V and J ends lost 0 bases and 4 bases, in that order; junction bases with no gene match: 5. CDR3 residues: CASSLGASGGADTQYF. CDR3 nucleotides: TGCGCCAGCAGCTTGGGAGCTAGCGGGGGTGCAGATACGCAGTATTTT.

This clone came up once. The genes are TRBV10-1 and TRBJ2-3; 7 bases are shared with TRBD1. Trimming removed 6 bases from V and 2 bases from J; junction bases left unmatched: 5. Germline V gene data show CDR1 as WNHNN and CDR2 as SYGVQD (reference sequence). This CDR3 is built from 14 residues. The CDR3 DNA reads TGCGCCAGCAGCCAGGGACAGAACACAGATACGCAGTATTTT. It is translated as CASSQGQNTDTQYF.

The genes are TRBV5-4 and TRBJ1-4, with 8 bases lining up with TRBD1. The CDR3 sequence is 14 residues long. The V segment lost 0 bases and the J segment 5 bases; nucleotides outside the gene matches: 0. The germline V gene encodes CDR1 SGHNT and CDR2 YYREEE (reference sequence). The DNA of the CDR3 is TGTGCCAGCAGCTTGGGACAGGGGAATGAAAAACTGTTTTTT. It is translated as CASSLGQGNEKLFF.

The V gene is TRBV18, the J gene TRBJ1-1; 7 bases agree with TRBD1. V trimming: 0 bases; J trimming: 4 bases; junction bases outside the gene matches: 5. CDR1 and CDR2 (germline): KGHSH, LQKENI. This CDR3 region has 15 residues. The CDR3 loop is CASSPPYRGGTEAFF. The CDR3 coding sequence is TGTGCCAGCTCACCACCATACAGGGGAGGCACTGAAGCTTTCTTT.